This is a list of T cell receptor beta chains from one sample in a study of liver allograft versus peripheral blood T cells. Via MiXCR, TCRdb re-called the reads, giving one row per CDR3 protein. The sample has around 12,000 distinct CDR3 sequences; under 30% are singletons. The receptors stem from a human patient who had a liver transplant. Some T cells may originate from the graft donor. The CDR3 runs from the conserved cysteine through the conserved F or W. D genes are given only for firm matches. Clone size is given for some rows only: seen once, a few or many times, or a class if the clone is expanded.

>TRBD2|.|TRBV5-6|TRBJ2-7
CASSLVPGLAGWPHF
TGTGCCAGCAGCTTGGTCCCGGGACTAGCGGGATGGCCGCACTTC
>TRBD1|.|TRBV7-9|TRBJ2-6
CASSSQGAGANVLTF
TGTGCCAGCAGCTCCCAGGGGGCCGGGGCCAACGTCCTGACTTTC
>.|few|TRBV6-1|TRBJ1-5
CASSEVGSNQPQHF
TGTGCCAGCAGTGAAGTCGGTTCCAATCAGCCCCAGCATTTT
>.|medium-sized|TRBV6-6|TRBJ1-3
CASSPTQQGYRPSGNTIYF
TGTGCCAGCAGCCCTACTCAGCAGGGTTACCGACCCTCTGGAAACACCATATATTTT
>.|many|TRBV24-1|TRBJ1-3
CATSDGSSGNTIYF
TGTGCCACCAGTGATGGGAGCTCTGGAAACACCATATATTTT
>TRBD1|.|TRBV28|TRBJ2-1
CASKKDRERGNEQFF
TGTGCCAGCAAAAAAGACAGGGAAAGAGGCAATGAGCAGTTCTTC
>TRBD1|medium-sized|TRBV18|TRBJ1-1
CASSPASGGNTEAFF
TGTGCCAGCTCACCTGCTTCAGGGGGCAACACTGAAGCTTTCTTT
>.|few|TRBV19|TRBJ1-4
CASSMRRKAFEKLFF
TGTGCCAGTAGTATGAGGAGGAAGGCTTTTGAAAAACTGTTTTTT
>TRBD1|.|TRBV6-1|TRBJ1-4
CASSIRQGALSTNEKLFF
TGTGCCAGCAGTATAAGACAGGGGGCTTTGTCAACTAATGAAAAACTGTTTTTT
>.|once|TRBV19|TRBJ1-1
CAVGADPQPEAFF
TGTGCCGTGGGGGCAGATCCCCAACCTGAAGCTTTCTTT
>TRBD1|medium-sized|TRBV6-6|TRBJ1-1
CASSPRDRGGQGNTEAFF
TGTGCCAGCAGCCCTAGGGACAGGGGAGGCCAAGGGAACACTGAAGCTTTCTTT
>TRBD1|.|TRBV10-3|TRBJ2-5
CAISSGQGEETQYF
TGTGCCATCAGTTCGGGACAGGGGGAAGAGACCCAGTACTTC
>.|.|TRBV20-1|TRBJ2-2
CSAARPSGGGTGELFF
TGCAGTGCTGCCCGACCTAGCGGAGGGGGGACCGGGGAGCTGTTTTTT